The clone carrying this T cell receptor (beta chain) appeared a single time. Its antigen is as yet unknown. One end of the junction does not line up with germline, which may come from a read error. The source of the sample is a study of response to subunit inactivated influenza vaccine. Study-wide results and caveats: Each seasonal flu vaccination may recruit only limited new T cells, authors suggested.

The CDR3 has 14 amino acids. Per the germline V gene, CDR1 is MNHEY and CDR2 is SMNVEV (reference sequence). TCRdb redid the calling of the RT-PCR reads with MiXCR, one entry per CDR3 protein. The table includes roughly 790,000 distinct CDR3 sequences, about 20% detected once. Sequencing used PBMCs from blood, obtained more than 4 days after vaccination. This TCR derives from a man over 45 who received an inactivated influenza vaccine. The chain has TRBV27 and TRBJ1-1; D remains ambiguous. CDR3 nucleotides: TGTGCCAGCAGTTTAAAGGGCGGTACCACTGAAGCTTCCTTT. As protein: CASSLKGGTTEASF.